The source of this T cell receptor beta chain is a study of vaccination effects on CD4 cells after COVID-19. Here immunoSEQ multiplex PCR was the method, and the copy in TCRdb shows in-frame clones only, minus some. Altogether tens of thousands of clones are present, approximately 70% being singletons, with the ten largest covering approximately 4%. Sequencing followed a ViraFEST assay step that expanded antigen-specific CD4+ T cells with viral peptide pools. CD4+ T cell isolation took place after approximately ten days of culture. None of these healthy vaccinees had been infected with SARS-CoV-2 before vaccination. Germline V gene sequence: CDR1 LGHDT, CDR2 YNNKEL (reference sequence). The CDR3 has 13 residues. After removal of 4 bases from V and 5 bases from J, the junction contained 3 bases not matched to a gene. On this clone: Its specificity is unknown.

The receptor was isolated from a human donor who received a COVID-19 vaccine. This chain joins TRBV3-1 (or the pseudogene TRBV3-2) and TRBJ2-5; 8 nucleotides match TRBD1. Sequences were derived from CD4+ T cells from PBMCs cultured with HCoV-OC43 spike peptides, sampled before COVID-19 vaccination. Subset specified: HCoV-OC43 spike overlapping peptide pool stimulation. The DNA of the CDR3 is TGTGCCAGCAGCCGGCAGGGGGCGGAGACCCAGTACTTC. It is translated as CASSRQGAETQYF.